The next 27 T cell receptor beta chains were all read from a single sample in a study of shared clonotypes between healthy human individuals. Measured with immunoSEQ multiplex PCR; TCRdb has only the in-frame clones, and not every one. Of 450,000 to 650,000 clones listed, roughly four fifths are singletons. The sequenced sample consisted of PBMCs. These receptors were collected from a woman aged 40 to 50 in good health. Some clones in this sample may be carry-over from other donors' samples.

This rearrangement joins TRBV21-1 to TRBJ1-5. TRBV21-1 is described as a pseudogene. This CDR3 comprises 16 residues. Here the CDR3 reads CARESGEDPGNQPQHF. The CDR3 DNA is TGTGCCCGCGAGTCGGGGGAGGACCCTGGCAATCAGCCCCAGCATTTT.

This clone was seen repeatedly, ten times or more. J is TRBJ2-7 and V is TRBV28; tentative D call: TRBD1 (6 bases). Trimming left V 11 bases short and J 0 bases short, with 11 bases between. The CDR3 extends over 12 amino acids. Looked up from germline, CDR1 is MDHEN and CDR2 is SYDVKM. CDR3 amino acids: CAGGQSSYEQYF. DNA of the CDR3: TGTGCCGGCGGACAGAGCTCCTACGAGCAGTACTTC.

V and J are TRBV7-2 and TRBJ2-3; TRBD2 matches 7 bases. Germline assignment: CDR1 SGHTA and CDR2 FQGNSA. This CDR3 is 15 amino acids long. Trimming cost V 3 bases and J 0 bases; bases outside gene matches: 3. The chain's CDR3 is CASSLTSSSTDTQYF. CDR3 DNA sequence: TGTGCCAGCAGCTTGACTAGCTCCAGCACAGATACGCAGTATTTT.

The DNA for the CDR3 is TGTGCCAGCCGGACGGGACAGGGGGCTGTCGGCTATGGCTACACCTTC. Protein sequence: CASRTGQGAVGYGYTF. The rearrangement uses TRBV18 and TRBJ1-2; 12 nucleotides agree with TRBD1. The length of the CDR3 is 16 residues. V shed 8 bases and J 4 bases; nucleotides not matched to a gene: 11. Germline assignment: CDR1 KGHSH and CDR2 LQKENI.

The chain links TRBV6-1 to TRBJ1-1; 7 nucleotides agree with TRBD1. The length of the CDR3 is 12 residues. Trimming cost V 6 bases and J 6 bases; bases outside gene matches: 4. Per germline, CDR1 MNHNS and CDR2 SASEGT. In nucleotides, the CDR3 is TGTGCCAGCAGAGACAGGGCTGCTGAAGCTTTCTTT. Its protein is CASRDRAAEAFF.

V gene TRBV19 combines with J gene TRBJ2-3, with D perhaps TRBD1 or TRBD2 (5 bases each). Between the trimmed V and J ends, which lost 4 bases and 4 bases, there was a span of 12 bases. CDR1 and CDR2 from the germline V gene are LNHDA and SQIVND (reference sequence). The CDR3 spans 14 residues. CDR3 sequence (DNA): TGTGCCAGTAGTAATGTAGCGACAGCAGATACGCAGTATTTT. Translated: CASSNVATADTQYF.

The rearrangement joins TRBV30 to TRBJ1-1; weak D call: TRBD1 (5 bases). Germline CDR1 reads GTSNPN; CDR2 reads SVGIG (reference sequence). The CDR3 length is 18 residues. V was shortened by 0 bases and J by 1 base, with 21 bases between the two germline ends. DNA of the CDR3: TGTGCCTGGAGTGTACTGTCTCAACTGACAGTCCAGAACACTGAAGCTTTCTTT. Its protein is CAWSVLSQLTVQNTEAFF.

About this clone: A much bigger clone sits one base away, suggesting this may be a read error. The rearrangement joins TRBV6-1 to TRBJ1-5; D gene unclear. The CDR3 totals 14 residues. Germline CDR1 MNHNS, CDR2 SASEGT. The CDR3 coding sequence is TGTGCCACCAGGACGTGGGATAGCAATCAGCCCCGGCATTTT. Protein product: CATRTWDSNQPRHF.

The chain employs TRBV7-9 and TRBJ2-3, with 9 bases aligning to TRBD2. This CDR3 is 16 amino acids long. Trimming at V came to 2 bases and at J to 3 bases, leaving 6 bases not matched to a gene. The germline V gene has CDR1 SEHNR and CDR2 FQNEAQ (reference sequence). The CDR3, as DNA: TGTGCCAGCAGCTTAAAACTAGCGGGTAGTACAGATACGCAGTATTTT. This codes for CASSLKLAGSTDTQYF.

The V call is TRBV5-4, the J call TRBJ2-1, with TRBD2 matching 8 bases. This CDR3 is 16 amino acids long. With V trimmed by 0 bases and J by 4 bases, 6 bases remained unmatched. The germline gives CDR1 SGHNT, CDR2 YYREEE (reference sequence). This chain's CDR3 is CASSLAGRARYNEQFF. In DNA, the CDR3 is TGTGCCAGCAGCTTGGCCGGGAGGGCTCGGTACAATGAGCAGTTCTTC.

CDR3 residues: CASSGSPGGEKLFF. The CDR3, as DNA: TGTGCCAGCAGTGGGTCCCCAGGGGGTGAAAAACTGTTTTTT. V usage is TRBV28 and J usage is TRBJ1-4; TRBD1 agrees at 7 bases. This CDR3 is built from 14 residues. Germline assignment: CDR1 MDHEN and CDR2 SYDVKM. The J segment lost 7 bases and the V segment lost 5 bases, leaving 7 bases of the junction unmatched.

The chain joins TRBV30 to TRBJ2-2; D not resolved. Germline loops: CDR1 GTSNPN, CDR2 SVGIG (reference sequence). V was shortened by 2 bases and J by 4 bases, with 5 bases between the two germline ends. This CDR3 comprises 12 residues. This chain's CDR3 is CAWSTTTGELFF. In DNA, the CDR3 is TGTGCCTGGAGTACCACCACCGGGGAGCTGTTTTTT.

As to this clone: The sample contains more than one DNA sequence encoding this CDR3. This chain links TRBV5-1 with TRBJ1-1; D is perhaps TRBD1 (5 bases). The CDR3 loop spans 14 amino acids. The V end lost 0 bases, the J end lost 5 bases, and 11 bases lay between the germline ends. Germline V gene data show CDR1 as SGHRS and CDR2 as YFSETQ. The CDR3 protein is CASSLAQGGTEAFF. The DNA of the CDR3 is TGCGCCAGCAGCTTGGCGCAGGGTGGGACTGAAGCTTTCTTT.

Only a few counts were recorded for this clone. The CDR3 spells CASSLEGRGQPQHF. CDR3 DNA sequence: TGTGCCAGCAGTTTAGAGGGACGAGGGCAGCCCCAGCATTTT. V and J are TRBV27 and TRBJ1-5; D is perhaps TRBD1 (5 bases). Per the germline V gene, CDR1 is MNHEY and CDR2 is SMNVEV (reference sequence). Trimming took off 2 bases at V and 7 bases at J, with 12 bases between the two ends. This CDR3 has 14 amino acids.

This clone was detected only once. A much larger clone differs from this one at a single base, so this may be a read error. The sample has other DNA sequences that encode this CDR3 too. The chain combines TRBV4-1 with TRBJ1-2, with D possibly TRBD1 on 5 matching bases. This CDR3 spans 13 amino acids. Trimming left V 7 bases short and J 7 bases short, with 16 bases between. CDR1 MGHRA and CDR2 YSYEKL come from the germline V gene. CDR3 protein: CASTRMGGTGYTF. Here the CDR3 DNA reads TGCGCCAGCACCCGCATGGGGGGTACTGGCTACACCTTC.

This clone was seen a handful of times. The chain employs TRBV11-2 and TRBJ2-1; TRBD2 matches 10 bases. The CDR3 consists of 17 residues. Germline CDR1 is SGHAT and CDR2 is FQNNGV. The ends lost 0 bases at V and 2 bases at J; junction bases unmatched: 4. CDR3 region: CASSLEGLANTYNEQFF. DNA for the CDR3: TGTGCCAGCAGCTTAGAGGGACTAGCGAATACCTACAATGAGCAGTTCTTC.

The V and J genes are TRBV4-1 and TRBJ1-1; 7 bases line up with TRBD1. This CDR3 spans 15 amino acids. Germline assignment: CDR1 MGHRA and CDR2 YSYEKL. Trimming took 2 bases from V and 6 from J; bases not matched to a gene: 9. The CDR3 coding sequence is TGCGCCAGCAGCCAACCCCGACAGGGAAGAGCTGAAGCTTTCTTT. Its protein product is CASSQPRQGRAEAFF.

The chain recombines TRBV7-2 with TRBJ1-5; a possible D gene is TRBD1 (5 bases). Between the trimmed V and J ends, which lost 1 base and 4 bases, there was a span of 11 bases. The CDR3 is 15 residues long. In germline, CDR1 is SGHTA, CDR2 FQGNSA. CDR3 loop: CASSLVPGPNQPQHF. CDR3 nucleotide sequence: TGTGCCAGCAGCTTAGTTCCAGGGCCAAATCAGCCCCAGCATTTT.

This chain links TRBV5-1 with TRBJ2-7; 11 bases align to TRBD1. V gave up 4 bases and J gave up 7 bases; unmatched junction bases: 10. The CDR3 is made up of 15 amino acids. Germline V CDR1 and CDR2: SGHRS, YFSETQ. CDR3 sequence reads: CASSTLGQGALEQYF. The CDR3 nucleotides read TGCGCCAGCAGCACACTTGGACAGGGGGCGCTTGAGCAGTACTTC.

The V call is TRBV30, the J call TRBJ1-2, with D unresolved. V lost 1 base, J lost 7 bases, and 16 bases lay in between. CDR3 length equals 14 residues. Germline V gene lookup returns CDR1 GTSNPN and CDR2 SVGIG (reference sequence). DNA for the CDR3: TGTGCCTGGAGTGAAACAGCCCTTATGGGTGGCTACACCTTC. It codes for CAWSETALMGGYTF.

In its sample, this clone is medium-sized (0.01 to 0.1%). Within the sample, other DNA sequences also encode this same CDR3. The chain has TRBV30 and TRBJ2-5; D may be TRBD1 (5 bases). The CDR3 has 14 residues. CDR1 is GTSNPN and CDR2 is SVGIG in the germline V gene (reference sequence). V lost 3 bases, J lost 0 bases, and 11 bases lay in between. CDR3 DNA: TGTGCCTGGAGCCGACAGATCTACCAAGAGACCCAGTACTTC. This sequence encodes CAWSRQIYQETQYF.

V usage is TRBV7-3 and J usage is TRBJ1-1; D not certain. The V and J ends lost 5 bases and 1 base respectively, with 14 bases between them. CDR1 is SGHTA, CDR2 FQGTGA, per germline. The CDR3 runs 15 residues. This chain's CDR3 is CASSQMPVPNTEAFF. For the CDR3, the DNA is TGTGCCAGCAGCCAAATGCCGGTCCCGAACACTGAAGCTTTCTTT.

V usage is TRBV6-1 and J usage is TRBJ2-1, with TRBD1 identical over 7 bases. J lost 2 bases, V lost 4 bases, and 5 bases had no gene match. CDR3 size: 15 residues. In germline, CDR1 is MNHNS, CDR2 SASEGT. The CDR3 nucleotides read TGTGCCAGCAGTGGACAAACAGGGGCCTACAATGAGCAGTTCTTC. Its translation is CASSGQTGAYNEQFF.

In this sample, this clone turned up many times. The chain has TRBV28 and TRBJ1-5; TRBD1 aligns across 7 bases. The V gene's germline CDR1 is MDHEN and CDR2 SYDVKM. The length of the CDR3 is 16 residues. V was clipped by 3 bases and J by 1 base; unmatched bases: 6. CDR3 loop: CASSFIGGKSNQPQHF. CDR3 coding DNA: TGTGCCAGCAGTTTTATAGGGGGCAAGAGCAATCAGCCCCAGCATTTT.

This chain uses TRBV6-1 with TRBJ2-6, with TRBD2 as a possible D gene (6 bases). Germline V gene lookup returns CDR1 MNHNS and CDR2 SASEGT. The CDR3 extends over 16 amino acids. The V and J ends lost 1 base and 0 bases respectively, with 7 bases between them. DNA for the CDR3: TGTGCCAGCAGTGAAGGGAGGGCCTCTGGGGCCAACGTCCTGACTTTC. This sequence encodes CASSEGRASGANVLTF.

The chain is built from TRBV2 and TRBJ1-1, with D uncertain. V was shortened by 8 bases and J by 0 bases, with 13 bases between the two germline ends. Germline lookup yields CDR1 SNHLY and CDR2 FYNNEI. This CDR3 contains 14 residues. In nucleotides, the CDR3 is TGTGCCAGCTTAAACCCACCTCTGAACACTGAAGCTTTCTTT. It translates to CASLNPPLNTEAFF.

The chain couples TRBV28 to TRBJ2-7; no reliable D call. Germline CDR1 and CDR2: MDHEN and SYDVKM. The CDR3 runs 12 residues. Between the trimmed V and J ends, which lost 5 bases and 6 bases, there was a span of 11 bases. The CDR3 DNA reads TGTGCCAGCAGTACCTCATATATCGAGCAGTACTTC. Amino acids: CASSTSYIEQYF.